These 32 T cell receptor beta chains originate from one sample sequenced in a study of CXCR3-negative and CXCR3-positive naive CD8 T cells. It was by 5' RACE with UMI labels that the TRB cDNA libraries were prepared. No DNA is given; TCRdb re-called the 5' RACE reads and lists each CDR3 protein once. The sample data list under 55,000 distinct CDR3 sequences. The sample taken for sequencing was memory CD8+ T cells from blood. These receptors were obtained from a human donor in good health. Some clones in this sample may be carry-over from other donors' samples.

The CDR3 loop is CASSQDGGTGGSYGYTF. The chain links TRBV4-1 to TRBJ1-2; as DNA is missing, the TRBD1 call by TCRdb cannot be tested. Germline V lookup: CDR1 MGHRA, CDR2 YSYEKL. The CDR3 length is 17 residues.

V and J are TRBV20-1 and TRBJ2-1; the D call of TRBD1 rests on TCRdb alone, since no DNA is present to check it. Germline CDR1 DFQATT, CDR2 SNEGSKA (reference sequence). This CDR3 is built from 14 residues. The CDR3 here is CSASGMSSYNEQFF.

The chain combines TRBV29-1 with TRBJ2-1; the D call of TRBD1 rests on TCRdb alone, since no DNA is present to check it. The germline CDR1 and CDR2 sequences are SQVTM and ANQGSEA. This CDR3 is 18 amino acids long. The CDR3 sequence is CSVEDPPRGGATYNEQFF.

The genes are TRBV7-2 and TRBJ2-3; without DNA, the TCRdb call of TRBD1 cannot be checked. This CDR3 is 17 amino acids long. Germline loops: CDR1 SGHTA, CDR2 FQGNSA. The CDR3 sequence: CASSLPREGVFTDTQYF.

The chain uses TRBV7-6 and TRBJ2-1; no DNA is available, so the TRBD1 call from TCRdb remains unchecked. In germline, CDR1 is SGHVS, CDR2 FNYEAQ. The CDR3 totals 13 residues. CDR3: CASSLAEGNEQFF. The full variable domain, completed using reference TRBV7-6 and TRBJ2-1, is GAGVSQSPRYKVTKRGQDVALRCDPISGHVSLYWYRQALGQGPEFLTYFNYEAQQDKSGLPNDRFSAERPEGSISTLTIQRTEQRDSAMYRCASSLAEGNEQFFGPGTRLTVL.

This chain uses TRBV4-2 with TRBJ2-1; there is no DNA to check the TCRdb D call of TRBD1. Germline CDR1 and CDR2: LGHNA and YNFKEQ. This CDR3 contains 15 residues. CDR3 residues: CASSLGQGPTNEQFF.

V and J are TRBV4-2 and TRBJ1-2; as DNA is missing, the TRBD1 call by TCRdb cannot be tested. Germline V gives CDR1 LGHNA, CDR2 YNFKEQ. CDR3 length: 17 residues. CDR3 in amino acids: CASSQHAQGGPSYGYTF.

The chain links TRBV10-1 to TRBJ2-1; TCRdb's D gene call, TRBD1, goes unchecked for lack of DNA. CDR1 and CDR2 from the germline V gene are WNHNN and SYGVQD (reference sequence). The CDR3 length is 13 residues. CDR3 in amino acids: CASEGQTYNEQFF.

The chain links TRBV4-1 to TRBJ2-5; TCRdb lists TRBD2, though no DNA is available to test this call. The CDR3 spans 15 residues. Germline V gene data show CDR1 as MGHRA and CDR2 as YSYEKL. The CDR3 sequence is CASSQTLAGQETQYF.

This CDR3 is CASAGTPYNEQFF. This chain uses TRBV28 with TRBJ2-1; TCRdb selects TRBD1, and the lack of DNA leaves this call unchecked. Germline CDR1 and CDR2: MDHEN and SYDVKM. The CDR3 covers 13 residues.

The V gene is TRBV28, the J gene TRBJ2-3; no DNA is available, so the TRBD1 call from TCRdb remains unchecked. Germline V gene sequence: CDR1 MDHEN, CDR2 SYDVKM. The CDR3 is 12 amino acids. The CDR3 loop is CATDRATDTQYF.

The chain combines TRBV4-2 with TRBJ2-3; TCRdb's D gene call, TRBD2, goes unchecked for lack of DNA. The CDR3 is 13 amino acids. Germline CDR1 is LGHNA and CDR2 is YNFKEQ. CDR3 region: CASSPYLADTQYF.

V and J are TRBV7-2 and TRBJ2-2; TCRdb calls TRBD2, which cannot be checked without DNA. There are 13 residues in the CDR3. Germline CDR1 reads SGHTA; CDR2 reads FQGNSA. This chain's CDR3 is CASSFLLPGELFF.

The gene calls are TRBV20-1 and TRBJ1-5. The germline V gene has CDR1 DFQATT and CDR2 SNEGSKA (reference sequence). This CDR3 has 15 residues. CDR3 residues: CSALYAGSGNQPQHF.

The V gene is TRBV10-3, the J gene TRBJ2-1; as DNA is missing, the TRBD1 call by TCRdb cannot be tested. The CDR3 contains 16 residues. CDR1 is ENHRY and CDR2 is SYGVKD in the germline V gene. The CDR3 is CAISEFRVGMDNEQFF.

The V call is TRBV6-5, the J call TRBJ2-3; TCRdb's D call of TRBD1 is untestable without DNA. The CDR3 has 16 amino acids. Germline values: CDR1 MNHEY, CDR2 SVGAGI. The CDR3 loop is CASSSKGGTSTDTQYF.

This chain uses TRBV29-1 with TRBJ2-1. This CDR3 region has 13 residues. Germline V CDR1 and CDR2: SQVTM, ANQGSEA. The CDR3 loop is CSARWSAYNEQFF.

This chain connects TRBV15 to TRBJ2-2; TCRdb selects TRBD1, and the lack of DNA leaves this call unchecked. In germline, CDR1 is LNHNV, CDR2 YYDKDF (reference sequence). This CDR3 has 14 residues. CDR3 residues: CATSSRTETGELFF.

The V gene is TRBV28, the J gene TRBJ2-1; there is no DNA to check the TCRdb D call of TRBD1. Germline V gene data show CDR1 as MDHEN and CDR2 as SYDVKM. This CDR3 contains 14 residues. CDR3 region: CASGTGNSYNEQFF.

The V and J genes are TRBV12-3 or TRBV12-4 and TRBJ2-1; there is no DNA to check the TCRdb D call of TRBD1. The CDR3 loop spans 12 amino acids. The CDR3 sequence: CASSYGGGEQFF.

This rearrangement joins TRBV6-6 to TRBJ1-2; TCRdb lists TRBD1, though no DNA is available to test this call. CDR1 is MNHNY and CDR2 is SVGAGI in the germline V gene (reference sequence). This CDR3 has 16 amino acids. CDR3 region: CASTTLWGRVMVGYTF.

The chain carries TRBV29-1 and TRBJ2-7; checking the TCRdb D call of TRBD1 is not possible without DNA. CDR3 length equals 12 residues. The germline V gene has CDR1 SQVTM and CDR2 ANQGSEA. This chain's CDR3 is CSAEGQGNEQYF.

V gene TRBV29-1 combines with J gene TRBJ2-3; the TCRdb D gene call, TRBD1, has no DNA to confirm it. Germline CDR1 and CDR2: SQVTM and ANQGSEA. This CDR3 comprises 14 residues. CDR3 protein: CSAGGGGGADTQYF.

The chain uses TRBV9 and TRBJ1-2; TCRdb outputs TRBD1, but without DNA this stays unchecked. The CDR3 consists of 15 residues. Germline-derived CDR1 and CDR2 are SGDLS and YYNGEE. The CDR3 is CASSVGVQGTYGYTF.

The CDR3: CSDEPAPGEKDTQYF. The chain employs TRBV29-1 and TRBJ2-3; as DNA is missing, the TRBD1 call by TCRdb cannot be tested. Germline-derived CDR1 and CDR2 are SQVTM and ANQGSEA. The CDR3 loop spans 15 amino acids.

The gene calls are TRBV11-2 and TRBJ1-1; lacking DNA, the TRBD1 call made by TCRdb goes unchecked. The CDR3 sequence is 15 residues long. CDR1 is SGHAT and CDR2 is FQNNGV in the germline V gene. The CDR3 region is CASTSGDRMNTEAFF.

CDR3 amino acids: CASSRPPVPQETQYF. The rearrangement joins TRBV19 to TRBJ2-5; TCRdb proposes TRBD1, but this gene call is untestable without DNA. Germline V lookup: CDR1 LNHDA, CDR2 SQIVND (reference sequence). CDR3 length: 15 residues.

V usage is TRBV7-6 and J usage is TRBJ1-4; TCRdb selects TRBD1, and the lack of DNA leaves this call unchecked. Per the germline V gene, CDR1 is SGHVS and CDR2 is FNYEAQ. This CDR3 comprises 18 residues. The CDR3 is CASSSERAWGRTNEKLFF.

V is TRBV18 and J is TRBJ2-7; TCRdb's D gene call, TRBD1, goes unchecked for lack of DNA. This CDR3 has 13 residues. From germline, CDR1 is KGHSH and CDR2 LQKENI. CDR3: CASSPWAEIGQYF.

V usage is TRBV6-1 and J usage is TRBJ1-1. Looked up from germline, CDR1 is MNHNS and CDR2 is SASEGT. This CDR3 has 14 residues. CDR3 protein: CASSEARGGTEAFF.

The rearrangement links TRBV7-2 to TRBJ2-7; the TRBD1 assignment by TCRdb is unverifiable without DNA. The CDR3 is made up of 14 amino acids. From germline, CDR1 is SGHTA and CDR2 FQGNSA. The CDR3 is CASSLVWGTYEQYF.

The chain employs TRBV7-9 and TRBJ2-7. The germline V gene encodes CDR1 SEHNR and CDR2 FQNEAQ (reference sequence). There are 13 residues in the CDR3. CDR3 loop: CASSGAATYEQYF.